The present T cell receptor (beta chain) was sequenced within a study of CD8+CD57+ T cells in acquired aplastic anemia. Looking at the study overall: Sorted CD4+ and CD8+ cells yielded roughly 3.2 ug of DNA on average.

Genomic DNA, the template, was used for profiling of the TCR beta VDJ and CDR3. TCRdb analysed the reads with MiXCR anew, one entry per CDR3 protein. The table has approximately 250,000 distinct CDR3 sequences, approximately 79% seen once. Study-level findings and limits: Almost 30 shared CD8+ CDR3s appeared highly expressed within patients' immunodominant clones.

By flow cytometry, patients selected for sequencing had shown an expansion of CD8+CD57+ cells. Blood came from patients not yet given any therapy. Comments on this clonotype: Its cognate antigen is unknown.

This receptor was obtained from a human donor with aplastic anemia. The sequenced material came from sorted CD4+, CD8+, or CD8+CD57+ T cells (not recorded which) from PBMCs.

Written as DNA, the CDR3 is TGCAGTGCTGTGGACTATGGCTACACCTTC. It specifies CSAVDYGYTF. The rearrangement joins TRBV20-1 to TRBJ1-2, with unresolved D. Germline values: CDR1 DFQATT, CDR2 SNEGSKA (reference sequence). The CDR3 sequence is 10 residues long. V was pared by 5 bases and J by 3 bases, with 4 bases between.